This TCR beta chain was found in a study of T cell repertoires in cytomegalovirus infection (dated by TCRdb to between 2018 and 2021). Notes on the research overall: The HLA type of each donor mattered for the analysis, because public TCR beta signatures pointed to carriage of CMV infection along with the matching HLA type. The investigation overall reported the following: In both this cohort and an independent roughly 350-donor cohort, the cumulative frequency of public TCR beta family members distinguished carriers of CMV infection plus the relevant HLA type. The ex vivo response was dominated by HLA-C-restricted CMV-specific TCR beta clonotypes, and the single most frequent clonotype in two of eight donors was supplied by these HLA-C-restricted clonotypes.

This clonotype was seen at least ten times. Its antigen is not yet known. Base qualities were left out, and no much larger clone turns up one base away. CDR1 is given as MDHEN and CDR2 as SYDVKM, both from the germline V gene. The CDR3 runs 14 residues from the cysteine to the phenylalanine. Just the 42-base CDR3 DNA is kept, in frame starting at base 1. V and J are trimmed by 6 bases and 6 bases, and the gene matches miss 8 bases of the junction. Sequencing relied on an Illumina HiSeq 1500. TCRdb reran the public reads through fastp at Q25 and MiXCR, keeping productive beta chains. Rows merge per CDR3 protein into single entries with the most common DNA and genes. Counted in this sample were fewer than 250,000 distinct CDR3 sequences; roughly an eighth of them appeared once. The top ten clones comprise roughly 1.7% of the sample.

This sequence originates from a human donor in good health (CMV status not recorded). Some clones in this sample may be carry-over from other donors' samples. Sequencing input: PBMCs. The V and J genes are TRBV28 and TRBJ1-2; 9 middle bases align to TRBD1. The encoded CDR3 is CASRTQGATHGYTF. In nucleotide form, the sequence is TGTGCCAGCAGAACACAGGGGGCAACACATGGCTACACCTTC.